The clone carrying this TCR beta chain was detected many times. The read halts 3 residues ahead of the CDR3 end, with the missing end drawn from the germline J gene. Profiling relied on immunoSEQ multiplex PCR, and the TCRdb table lists in-frame clones only, not all of them. The data show around 47,000 clones, none appearing only once, with 2% to 2.5% held by the ten largest. The data derive from a study of T cell clonality in common variable immunodeficiency. The length of the CDR3 is 13 residues. The V and J ends lost 11 bases and 3 bases, in that order; junction bases with no gene match: 7. This chain uses TRBV23-1 with TRBJ2-7; 10 bases match TRBD1. TRBV23-1 is marked as an open reading frame, function uncertain. The specimen sequenced was peripheral blood mononuclear cells. This receptor was obtained from a person aged 18-70 years in good health. The CDR3: CAGDRGRVYEQYF. The sequenced CDR3 bases are TGCGCCGGGGACAGGGGTAGGGTCTACGAG.